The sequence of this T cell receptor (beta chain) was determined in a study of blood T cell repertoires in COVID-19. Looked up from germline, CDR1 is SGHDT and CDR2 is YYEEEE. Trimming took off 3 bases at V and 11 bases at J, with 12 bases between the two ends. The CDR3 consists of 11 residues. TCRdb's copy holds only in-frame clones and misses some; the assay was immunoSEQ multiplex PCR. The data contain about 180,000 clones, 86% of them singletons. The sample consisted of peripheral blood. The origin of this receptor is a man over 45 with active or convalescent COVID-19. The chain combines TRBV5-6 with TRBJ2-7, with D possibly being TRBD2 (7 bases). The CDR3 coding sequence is TGTGCCAGCAGCTCAGAGGGGGGGGAGTACTTC. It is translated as CASSSEGGEYF.